The source of this T cell receptor (beta chain) is a study of T-cell reconstitution after alpha-beta-depleted transplantation in children. Study results and caveats: Reportedly, roughly two months post-transplant, alpha-beta T cells arose from several hundred expanded graft clones. Surviving recipient T cells and thymic progenitors produced the high day-60 TCRbeta diversity seen in some patients.

Germline V gene lookup returns CDR1 MNHEY and CDR2 SMNVEV (reference sequence). The V gene end was trimmed by 2 bases and the J gene end by 6 bases; junction bases not matched to a gene: 1. CDR3 length: 13 residues. The table lists this clonotype with a count of one. Its target is unknown. Unique molecular identifiers were incorporated during preparation of the TCRbeta library. TCRdb re-called the PCR reads through MiXCR, storing one row per CDR3 protein. The sample consists of some 290,000 distinct CDR3 sequences, approximately 23% of them appearing once. The receptor's source is a male patient aged 10 to 17 who had a stem cell transplant for acute lymphoblastic leukemia, so the T cells may come from the graft donor. The sequencing here drew on PBMCs, mostly from graft donor cells, taken 180 days after TCRalphabeta/CD19-depleted stem cell transplant. This rearrangement joins TRBV27 to TRBJ2-1, with 7 nucleotides matching TRBD1. The CDR3 DNA sequence: TGTGCCAGCAGTTTAGGACAGGTCAATGAGCAGTTCTTC. The encoded protein is CASSLGQVNEQFF.